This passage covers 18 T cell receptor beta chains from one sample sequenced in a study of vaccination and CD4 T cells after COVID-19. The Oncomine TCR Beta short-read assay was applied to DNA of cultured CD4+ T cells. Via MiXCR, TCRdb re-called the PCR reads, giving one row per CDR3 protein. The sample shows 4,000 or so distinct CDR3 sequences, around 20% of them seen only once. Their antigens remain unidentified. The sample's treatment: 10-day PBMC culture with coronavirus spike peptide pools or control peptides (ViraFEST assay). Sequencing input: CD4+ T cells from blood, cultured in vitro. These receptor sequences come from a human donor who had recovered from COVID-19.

The CDR3 DNA follows: TGTGCCAGCAGCCCGACTAGCGGGGTCTCTGGGGCCAACGTCCTGACTTTC. This sequence encodes CASSPTSGVSGANVLTF. V and J are TRBV6-2 or TRBV6-3 and TRBJ2-6, with 11 bases lining up with TRBD2. This CDR3 has 17 residues. The germline V gene has CDR1 MNHEY and CDR2 SVGEGT. V lost 6 bases, J lost 0 bases, and 4 bases stayed unmatched.

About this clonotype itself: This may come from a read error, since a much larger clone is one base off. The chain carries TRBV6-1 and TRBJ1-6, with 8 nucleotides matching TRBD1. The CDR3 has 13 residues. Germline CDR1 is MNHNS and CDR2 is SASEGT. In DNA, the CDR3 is TGTGTCAGCAGTACGACAGGGGCTTCACCCCTCCACTTT. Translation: CVSSTTGASPLHF.

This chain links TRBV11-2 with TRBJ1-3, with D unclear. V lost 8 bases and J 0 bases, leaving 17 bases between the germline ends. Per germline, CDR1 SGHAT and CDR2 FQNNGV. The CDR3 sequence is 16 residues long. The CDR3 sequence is CASGPLSVPSGNTIYF. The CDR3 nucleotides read TGTGCCAGCGGGCCTCTATCGGTTCCCTCTGGAAACACCATATATTTT.

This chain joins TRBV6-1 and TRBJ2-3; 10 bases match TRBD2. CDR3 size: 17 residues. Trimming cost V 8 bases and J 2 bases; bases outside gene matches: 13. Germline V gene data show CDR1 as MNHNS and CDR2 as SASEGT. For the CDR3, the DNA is TGTGCCAGCGTAGGGAGAAAAGCGGGGGGGATCACAGATACGCAGTATTTT. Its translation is CASVGRKAGGITDTQYF.

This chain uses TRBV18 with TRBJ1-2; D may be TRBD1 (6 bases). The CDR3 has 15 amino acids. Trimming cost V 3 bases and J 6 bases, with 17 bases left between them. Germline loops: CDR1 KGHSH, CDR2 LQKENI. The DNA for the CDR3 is TGTGCCAGCTCACCCGGAAGCAGGGGTACCAATGGCTACACCTTC. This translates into CASSPGSRGTNGYTF.

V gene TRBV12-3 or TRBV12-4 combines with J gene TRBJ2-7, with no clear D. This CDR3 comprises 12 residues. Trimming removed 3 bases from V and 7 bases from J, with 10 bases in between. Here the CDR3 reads CASSLNLGEQYF. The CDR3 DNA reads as TGTGCCAGCAGTTTGAACCTAGGTGAGCAGTACTTC.

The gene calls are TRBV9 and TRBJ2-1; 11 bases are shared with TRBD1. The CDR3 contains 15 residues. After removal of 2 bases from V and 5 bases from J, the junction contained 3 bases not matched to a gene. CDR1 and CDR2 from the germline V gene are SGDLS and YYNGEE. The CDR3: CASSVGTGGNNEQFF. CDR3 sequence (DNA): TGTGCCAGCAGCGTCGGGACAGGGGGTAACAATGAGCAGTTCTTC.

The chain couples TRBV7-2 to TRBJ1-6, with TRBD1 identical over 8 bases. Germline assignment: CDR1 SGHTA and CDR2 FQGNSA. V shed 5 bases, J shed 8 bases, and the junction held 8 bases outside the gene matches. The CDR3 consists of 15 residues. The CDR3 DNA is TGTGCCAGCAGCCCGCATACAGGGGGGGATTCACCCCTCCACTTT. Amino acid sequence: CASSPHTGGDSPLHF.

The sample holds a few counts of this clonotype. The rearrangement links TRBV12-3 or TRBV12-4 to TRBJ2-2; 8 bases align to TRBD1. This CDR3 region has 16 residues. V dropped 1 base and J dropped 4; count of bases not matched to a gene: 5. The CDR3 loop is CASSLDRTGLTGELFF. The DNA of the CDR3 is TGTGCCAGCAGTTTAGACAGGACAGGGCTCACCGGGGAGCTGTTTTTT.

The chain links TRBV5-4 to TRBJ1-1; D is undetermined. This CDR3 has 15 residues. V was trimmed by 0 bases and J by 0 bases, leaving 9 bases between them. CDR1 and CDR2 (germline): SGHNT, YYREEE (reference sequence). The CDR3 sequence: CASSLEGRMNTEAFF. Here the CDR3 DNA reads TGTGCCAGCAGCTTGGAAGGAAGAATGAACACTGAAGCTTTCTTT.

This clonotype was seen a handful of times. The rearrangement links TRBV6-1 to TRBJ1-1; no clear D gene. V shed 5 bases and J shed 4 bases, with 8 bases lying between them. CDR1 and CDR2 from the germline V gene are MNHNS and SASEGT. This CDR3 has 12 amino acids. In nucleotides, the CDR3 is TGTGCCAGCAGTACTGGCCCCACTGAAGCTTTCTTT. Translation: CASSTGPTEAFF.

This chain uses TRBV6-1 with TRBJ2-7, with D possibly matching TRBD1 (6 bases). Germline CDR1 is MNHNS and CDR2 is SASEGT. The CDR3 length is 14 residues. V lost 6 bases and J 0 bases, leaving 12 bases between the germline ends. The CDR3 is CASRDSFLSYEQYF. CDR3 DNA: TGTGCCAGCAGGGACAGTTTTCTCTCCTACGAGCAGTACTTC.

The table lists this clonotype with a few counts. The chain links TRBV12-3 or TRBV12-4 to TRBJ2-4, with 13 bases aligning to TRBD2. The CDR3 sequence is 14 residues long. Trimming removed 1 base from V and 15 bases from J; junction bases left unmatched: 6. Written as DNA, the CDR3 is TGTGCCAGCAGTTTAGTACTAGCGGGGGGGCCAGCGTACTTC. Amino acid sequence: CASSLVLAGGPAYF.

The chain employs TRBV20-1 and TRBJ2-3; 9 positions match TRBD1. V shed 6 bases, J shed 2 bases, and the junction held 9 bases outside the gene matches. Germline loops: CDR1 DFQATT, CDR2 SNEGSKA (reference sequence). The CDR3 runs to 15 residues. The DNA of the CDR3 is TGCAGTGCCCTCGGTACAGGGGGCACCACAGATACGCAGTATTTT. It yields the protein CSALGTGGTTDTQYF.

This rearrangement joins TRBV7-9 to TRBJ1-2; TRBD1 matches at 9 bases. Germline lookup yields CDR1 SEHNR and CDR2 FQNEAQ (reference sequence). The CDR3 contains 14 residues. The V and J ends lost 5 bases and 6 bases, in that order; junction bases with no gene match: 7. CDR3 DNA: TGTGCCAGCAGCCCCGGGACAGGGAGAGATGGCTACACCTTC. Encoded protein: CASSPGTGRDGYTF.

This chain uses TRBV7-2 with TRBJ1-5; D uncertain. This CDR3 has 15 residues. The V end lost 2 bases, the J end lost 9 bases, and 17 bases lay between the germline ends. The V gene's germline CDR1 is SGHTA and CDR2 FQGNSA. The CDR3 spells CASSLRSGNGRPQHF. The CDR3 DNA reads TGTGCCAGCAGCTTAAGGTCGGGGAACGGTCGGCCCCAGCATTTT.

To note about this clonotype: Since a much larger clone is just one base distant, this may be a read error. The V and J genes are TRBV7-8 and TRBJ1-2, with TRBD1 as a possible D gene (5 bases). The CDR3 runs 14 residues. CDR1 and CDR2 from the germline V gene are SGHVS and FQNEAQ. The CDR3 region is CASSPAGPDYDYTF. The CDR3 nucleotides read TGTGCCAGCAGCCCCGCAGGGCCCGACTATGACTACACCTTC.

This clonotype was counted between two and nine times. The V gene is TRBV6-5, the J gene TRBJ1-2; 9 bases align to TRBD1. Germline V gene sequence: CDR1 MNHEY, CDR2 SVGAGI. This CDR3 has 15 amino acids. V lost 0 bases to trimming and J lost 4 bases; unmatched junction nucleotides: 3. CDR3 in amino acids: CASSYSGTGRYGYTF. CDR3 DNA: TGTGCCAGCAGTTACTCGGGGACAGGGCGCTATGGCTACACCTTC.